This record looks at one T cell receptor (beta chain) sequence and its context. Drawing of blood for sampling happened at baseline, at cycle 4 day 1, and at cycle 7 day 1. The protocol was immunoSEQ multiplex PCR, while the TCRdb copy is restricted to in-frame clones and leaves out a portion. The profile covers fewer than 40,000 clones, with 70% to 85% appearing a single time and 11% taken by the ten largest. The data are from a study of OX40 agonist ivuxolimab in advanced cancers. The receptor was derived from an adult with an advanced solid tumor such as melanoma, head and neck, liver or kidney cancer. The sequenced sample was CD4+ or CD8+ T cells sorted from blood, obtained in a trial of the OX40 agonist ivuxolimab.

The CDR3 DNA reads TGTGCCAGCAGGCCCTCTCCCTGGCAGGGGCTAATGTATCCCACTATCCACGAGCAGTACTTC. It encodes CASRPSPWQGLMYPTIHEQYF. The V and J genes are TRBV27 and TRBJ2-7; possibly TRBD1 for D (6 bases). The V and J ends lost 6 bases and 5 bases respectively, with 38 bases between them. Looked up from germline, CDR1 is MNHEY and CDR2 is SMNVEV (reference sequence). This CDR3 is built from 21 residues.